The sequence of this TCR beta chain was determined in a study of monozygotic twins with inflammatory bowel disease. Per germline, CDR1 SGHAT and CDR2 FQNNGV. The CDR3 length is 16 residues. Per donor there was one draw, yielding a blood sample of around 2.3 ml. TCRdb reprocessed the 5' RACE reads and stores each CDR3 protein as one record, lacking DNA. The sample table sets out over 200,000 distinct CDR3 sequences. This sequence originates from a human donor with ulcerative colitis or Crohn's disease, or a healthy co-twin of an affected twin (not recorded which). The specimen was blood. The chain carries TRBV11-2 and TRBJ1-1. CDR3 residues: CASSSSPAVPNTEAFF.